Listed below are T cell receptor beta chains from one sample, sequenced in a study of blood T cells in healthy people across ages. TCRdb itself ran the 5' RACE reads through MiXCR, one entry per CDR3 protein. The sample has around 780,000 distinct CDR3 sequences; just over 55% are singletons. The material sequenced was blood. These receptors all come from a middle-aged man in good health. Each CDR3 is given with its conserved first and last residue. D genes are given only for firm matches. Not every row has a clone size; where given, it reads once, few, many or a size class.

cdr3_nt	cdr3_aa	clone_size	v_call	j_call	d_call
TGTGCCAGCAGCCAAGATTACAGTTCCTACAATGAGCAGTTCTTC	CASSQDYSSYNEQFF	.	TRBV3-1	TRBJ2-1	.
TGTGCCAGCAGCCAAGAAGAGGGGCGTGGGACTGAAGCTTTCTTT	CASSQEEGRGTEAFF	.	TRBV4-2	TRBJ1-1	.
TGTGCCACCAGTCAGTCAGATACGCAGTATTTT	CATSQSDTQYF	few	TRBV24-1	TRBJ2-3	.
TGTGCCAGCAGGGTAGAACTACGGTCTGGGGCCAACGTCCTGACTTTC	CASRVELRSGANVLTF	.	TRBV9	TRBJ2-6	.
TGCGCCAGCACTCTCTCCGGGACAGGGAATAATGAGCAGTTCTTC	CASTLSGTGNNEQFF	.	TRBV5-1	TRBJ2-1	TRBD1
TGTGCCAGCTCACCACAGGTGACGGCGTGGAATGGCTACACCTTC	CASSPQVTAWNGYTF	once	TRBV18	TRBJ1-2	.
TGCGCCAGCAGCCCCCCCGGGGGCGATAATGAAAAACTGTTTTTT	CASSPPGGDNEKLFF	.	TRBV5-1	TRBJ1-4	.
TGCAGCGTTGTACGGGATGACGGACCCTACGAGCAGTACTTC	CSVVRDDGPYEQYF	few	TRBV29-1	TRBJ2-7	.
TGCGCCAGCAGCTTGGCGGGACTAGCCCGCGACTACAATGAGCAGTTCTTC	CASSLAGLARDYNEQFF	.	TRBV5-1	TRBJ2-1	TRBD2
TGCGCCAGCAGCCAAGATGCTAACACCTACCCCTACGAGCAGTACTTC	CASSQDANTYPYEQYF	.	TRBV4-3	TRBJ2-7	.
TGTGCCAGCAATTTAGGGGGTTACGAGCAGTACTTC	CASNLGGYEQYF	.	TRBV11-2	TRBJ2-7	.
TGCGCCAGCAGCCAAGGCGACAGGGGACGAAAACTGTTTTTT	CASSQGDRGRKLFF	.	TRBV4-3	TRBJ1-4	TRBD1